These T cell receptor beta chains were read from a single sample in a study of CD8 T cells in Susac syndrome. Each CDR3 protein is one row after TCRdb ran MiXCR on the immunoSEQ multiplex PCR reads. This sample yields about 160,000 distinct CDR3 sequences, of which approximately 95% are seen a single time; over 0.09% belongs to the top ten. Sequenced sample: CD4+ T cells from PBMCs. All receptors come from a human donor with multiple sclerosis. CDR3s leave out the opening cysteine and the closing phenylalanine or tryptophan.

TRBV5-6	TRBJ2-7	ASRNGGRGSYEQY
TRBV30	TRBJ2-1	AWSVIALDYNEQF
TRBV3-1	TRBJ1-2	ASSLNLGQGYT
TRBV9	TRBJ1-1	ASSVGDTEAF
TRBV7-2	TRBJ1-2	ASSGYTEGGYT
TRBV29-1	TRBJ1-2	SVTLQGDYGYT
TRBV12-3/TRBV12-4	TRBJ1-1	ASSLRDTEAF
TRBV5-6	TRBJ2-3	ASSDRSTDTQY
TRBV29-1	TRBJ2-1	SVDPGGEQF
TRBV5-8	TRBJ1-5	ASSWGQVLDQPQH
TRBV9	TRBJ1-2	ASSASTGSAGYT